This T cell receptor (beta chain) was retrieved from a study of T cell responses to AZD1222 COVID-19 vaccine (TCRdb year 2021). Regarding the complete study: TCR sequencing was performed for about 250 trial participants, of whom about 200 were given two doses of AZD1222 and around 25 were given two doses of MenACWY control vaccine. Enrollment into the trials was organized by age into subgroups of 18-55, 56-69 and 70-plus years, and those subgroups contained approximately 150, 30 and 60 TCR-sequenced participants, respectively.

General conclusions and limits of the study: After two AZD1222 doses, spike-specific TCR breadth and depth were significantly higher than at day 0 and than in MenACWY recipients. Only six AZD1222 recipients were SARS-CoV-2 seropositive at baseline, limiting conclusions about previously exposed vaccinees. Because no day 14 peak-response samples were available, repertoires were characterized only after the peak T cell response. The whole spike protein was spanned by vaccine-associated CD4 TCRs, and dominant responses were seen in regions 160-218 and 743-854. Reportedly, close to half of the unique spike-specific TCRs recognized epitopes lying outside the regions that are mutated in the B.1.351 and B.1.1.7 variants. Most participants were white British and females outnumbered males, and the authors suggested that clonal diversity may have been underestimated. The 56-69-year group was small, and its depth increase did not reach significance, likely because of low power.

The CDR3 regions of human TCRbeta chains were analyzed by immunosequencing. Processing in the source paper ran as follows. TCRs in the repertoires were compared against a reference library of SARS-CoV-2-specific TCRs that had been generated with the MIRA antigen-specificity platform. Breadth was defined as the fraction of unique TCRs that were SARS-CoV-2-associated. Depth was defined as the fraction of total T cells that were SARS-CoV-2-associated. Using the MIRA data, each spike-specific TCR was mapped to the spike region that the TCR reacts to and placed in a CD4 or CD8 class. Log10-transformed breadth and depth values were compared by one-way ANOVA with Sidak's multiple comparisons tests. The table was pulled from immuneACCESS by TCRdb, which kept in-frame rearrangements only. Such tables lose some clones; where checked, under half of the loss comes from unresolved V genes, and the rest has no known cause. Clone size and the V and J calls come from that table; the DNA yielded D and trimming. This sample holds roughly 87,000 clones; about nine tenths were observed only once. Less than 9% of the sample belongs to the ten largest clones.

The sample's time point label, decoded: about 28 days (+/-7) after the second vaccine dose. Because spike-specific TCR depth and breadth did not differ between the two schedules, AZD1222 recipients who got a second dose at roughly 4 weeks were pooled with those who got a second dose at roughly 12 weeks. The vaccinee samples were drawn from two UK trials, COV001 and COV002, one of which was a single-blind randomized controlled phase 2/3 trial testing AZD1222 (ChAdOx1 nCoV-19) in healthy adults. For TCRbeta chain sequencing, PBMC samples from trial participants were taken at day 0 and at day 28 after the second dose. A word on this clone: Its antigen remains undetermined. No base quality information exists; no much larger clone differs at one position.

This TCR was recovered from an adult who received the AZD1222 COVID-19 vaccine. The source material was peripheral blood, sampled 28 days after the second AZD1222 dose.

The CDR3 sequence is CASKAGTTDTGELFF. The sequence in DNA is TGTGCCAGCAAAGCCGGGACTACCGACACCGGGGAGCTGTTTTTT. The chain was built from TRBV2 and TRBJ2-2, with 7 central nucleotides matching TRBD2. Clipping removes 7 bases from V and 3 bases from J, with 8 as the unmatched junction base count. Reading from cysteine to phenylalanine, the CDR3 counts 15 amino acids. Just CDR3 DNA is preserved here, 45 bases in frame from base 1. CDR1 is given as SNHLY and CDR2 as FYNNEI, both from the germline V gene.